This T cell receptor beta chain is from a study of OX40 agonist ivuxolimab in advanced cancers. TCRdb's table, derived via immunoSEQ multiplex PCR, lists solely in-frame clones and lacks some. In the table there are 60,000 to 65,000 clones, over 80% of which are singletons. From germline, CDR1 is SGHAT and CDR2 FQNNGV. The CDR3 sequence is 14 residues long. V lost 2 bases and J 7 bases, leaving 14 bases between the germline ends. V is TRBV11-2 and J is TRBJ1-2; the D gene is possibly TRBD1 (6 bases). The clonotype comes from an adult with an advanced solid tumor such as melanoma, head and neck, liver or kidney cancer. Source: CD4+ or CD8+ T cells sorted from blood, taken in a trial of the OX40 agonist ivuxolimab. CDR3 bases: TGTGCCAGCAGCTTAATAGATGGACAGTTTGGCTACACCTTC. Translation: CASSLIDGQFGYTF.